This T cell receptor (beta chain) originates from a study of CD8+ T cells in alopecia areata. In each case, RNA was isolated and then reverse transcribed into cDNA as the sequencing template. The protocol was immunoSEQ multiplex PCR, while the TCRdb copy is restricted to in-frame clones and leaves out a portion. The sample includes about 130,000 clones, 49% of them seen just once. This CDR3 is built from 15 residues. J was trimmed by 5 bases and V by 4 bases; bases with no gene match: 10. From germline, CDR1 is SQVTM and CDR2 ANQGSEA. J is TRBJ1-2 and V is TRBV29-1, with 10 bases that match TRBD1. The TCR was taken from a human donor with alopecia areata. This specimen consisted of CD8+ T cells sorted from blood, obtained at week 0. DNA of the CDR3: TGCAGCGTTGGAGACAGGGGGCGAAGTCAATATGGCTACACCTTC. This translates into CSVGDRGRSQYGYTF.